A selection of T cell receptor beta chains follows, all from one sample in a study of post-analysis software for immune sequencing data. TCRdb reanalysed the PCR reads using MiXCR and keeps one entry per CDR3 protein. The profile shows roughly 580,000 distinct CDR3 sequences, about 40% of them singletons. Source material: blood. The receptor source for this set is a girl aged 10 to 17 with multiple sclerosis. Each CDR3 is given with its conserved first and last residue. A D gene is named only where the DNA matches it firmly. Clone size is shown for a subset of rows, as once, few, many or a class of expanded clone.

j_gene: TRBJ1-1
v_gene: TRBV3-1
d_gene: -
abundance: -
CDR3nt: TGTGCCAGCAGCGCGCTTGCGGAGAACACTGAAGCTTTCTTT
CDR3aa: CASSALAENTEAFF

j_gene: TRBJ2-1
v_gene: TRBV25-1
d_gene: -
abundance: -
CDR3nt: TGTACCAGCATCATCGGGGATGAGCAGTTCTTC
CDR3aa: CTSIIGDEQFF

j_gene: TRBJ2-1
v_gene: TRBV5-1
d_gene: TRBD2
abundance: few
CDR3nt: TGCGCCAGCAGCGACCCGACTAGCGGACACAATGAGCAGTTCTTC
CDR3aa: CASSDPTSGHNEQFF

j_gene: TRBJ2-7
v_gene: TRBV7-9
d_gene: TRBD2
abundance: -
CDR3nt: TGTGCCAGCAGCTTAGTACGCGGGAGGGGTGACGAGCAGTACTTC
CDR3aa: CASSLVRGRGDEQYF

j_gene: TRBJ2-1
v_gene: TRBV5-1
d_gene: -
abundance: -
CDR3nt: TGCGCCAGCAGCTCGAGGGGGTACTCCTACAATGAGCAGTTCTTC
CDR3aa: CASSSRGYSYNEQFF

j_gene: TRBJ2-1
v_gene: TRBV4-1
d_gene: -
abundance: -
CDR3nt: TGCGCCAGCAGCCAGGGGCAATATGAGCAGTTCTTC
CDR3aa: CASSQGQYEQFF

j_gene: TRBJ2-3
v_gene: TRBV20-1
d_gene: TRBD1
abundance: -
CDR3nt: TGCAGTGCTAGAAGAGGGGGCAAAAGCACAGATACGCAGTATTTT
CDR3aa: CSARRGGKSTDTQYF

j_gene: TRBJ2-1
v_gene: TRBV11-2
d_gene: -
abundance: -
CDR3nt: TGTGCCAGCAGCTCCCTCGAGGATGAGCAGTTCTTC
CDR3aa: CASSSLEDEQFF

j_gene: TRBJ1-5
v_gene: TRBV12-3/TRBV12-4
d_gene: -
abundance: -
CDR3nt: TGTGCCAGCAGTTGGGACTACAGGGATCAGCCCCAGCATTTT
CDR3aa: CASSWDYRDQPQHF

j_gene: TRBJ2-7
v_gene: TRBV29-1
d_gene: -
abundance: -
CDR3nt: TGCAGCGTTGAGGGGCTGTTGGGGGGATTCTACGAGCAGTACTTC
CDR3aa: CSVEGLLGGFYEQYF

j_gene: TRBJ2-6
v_gene: TRBV6-1
d_gene: -
abundance: -
CDR3nt: TGTGCCAGCAGTGAAAGAGCCGGGGCCAACGTCCTGACTTTC
CDR3aa: CASSERAGANVLTF

j_gene: TRBJ2-7
v_gene: TRBV10-3
d_gene: TRBD2
abundance: few
CDR3nt: TGTGCCATCAGTGAGTCACTAGCGGGGGCCTACGAGCAGTACTTC
CDR3aa: CAISESLAGAYEQYF

j_gene: TRBJ2-1
v_gene: TRBV6-5
d_gene: TRBD2
abundance: -
CDR3nt: TGTGCCAGCAGTTATTATGGGACTAGTCTGTACAATGAGCAGTTCTTC
CDR3aa: CASSYYGTSLYNEQFF

j_gene: TRBJ2-5
v_gene: TRBV5-1
d_gene: -
abundance: -
CDR3nt: TGCGCCACCTCAACTTCGGGGGCTGAGACCCAGTACTTC
CDR3aa: CATSTSGAETQYF

j_gene: TRBJ1-1
v_gene: TRBV10-3
d_gene: -
abundance: few
CDR3nt: TGTGCCATCAGTGAGTTTGATGCCCCGAACTCTGAAGCTTTCTTT
CDR3aa: CAISEFDAPNSEAFF

j_gene: TRBJ1-1
v_gene: TRBV7-9
d_gene: -
abundance: -
CDR3nt: TGTGCCAGCAGCGTAACCCAGGGGACCACTGAAGCTTTCTTT
CDR3aa: CASSVTQGTTEAFF

j_gene: TRBJ2-7
v_gene: TRBV12-3/TRBV12-4
d_gene: TRBD1
abundance: -
CDR3nt: TGTGCCACCGCGACAGGGCGTATGGAGCAGTACTTC
CDR3aa: CATATGRMEQYF